The next 32 T cell receptor beta chains were all read from a single sample in a study of T cells in narcolepsy (dated by TCRdb to between 2017 and 2018). The library was prepared using the immunoSEQ multiplex PCR assay. As stored in TCRdb, this immuneACCESS dataset retains in-frame rearrangements with V and J assigned. A fraction of the clones does not appear; measured against another copy, unresolved V genes explain less than half of the discrepancy, and the remainder lacks a known reason. Recorded for this sample are 25,000 to 35,000 clones; approximately 85% of them occurred a single time. Roughly 6.6% of the sample is taken by the ten largest. Sequenced: memory (CD45RA-) CD4+ T cells from blood. Sample cell subset or site, as interpreted from the label and publication: memory T cells sorted ex vivo from peripheral blood. Source of these receptors: a human donor in good health.

V is TRBV5-1 and J is TRBJ1-1; no reliable D call. CDR3 length equals 13 residues. Per germline, CDR1 SGHRS and CDR2 YFSETQ. The V gene lost 2 bases and the J gene lost 1 base, with 6 bases spanning the gap. In DNA form, the CDR3 reads TGCGCCAGCAGCTTTAACCCGAACACTGAAGCTTTCTTT. This sequence encodes CASSFNPNTEAFF.

The chain combines TRBV4-1 with TRBJ1-2, with D unclear. Germline V gives CDR1 MGHRA, CDR2 YSYEKL. Trimming took off 1 base at V and 3 bases at J, with 3 bases between the two ends. This CDR3 contains 12 residues. In DNA form, the CDR3 reads TGCGCCAGCAGCCAAGTAGACTATGGCTACACCTTC. It translates to CASSQVDYGYTF.

The J gene is TRBJ2-1, the V gene TRBV6-6; D possibly corresponds to TRBD1 (5 bases). The CDR3 has 16 amino acids. Trimming removed 5 bases from V and 9 bases from J, with 23 bases in between. Germline CDR1 reads MNHNY; CDR2 reads SVGAGI (reference sequence). The CDR3 spells CASSPGSKVKVGEQFF. CDR3 nucleotides: TGTGCCAGCAGTCCAGGGTCGAAGGTAAAAGTAGGTGAGCAGTTCTTC.

This sequence joins TRBV21-1 and TRBJ2-1; the D call of TRBD2 is as the table states it, not checked on the DNA. TRBV21-1 is tagged as a pseudogene. This CDR3 region has 15 residues. The CDR3 nucleotides are TGTGCCAGCAGCAAAGGACTAGGCGGTTACAATGAGCAGTTCTTC. This translates into CASSKGLGGYNEQFF.

The chain employs TRBV5-1 and TRBJ2-7; TRBD2 might be the D (6 bases). V lost 6 bases and J lost 6, with 19 bases in between. The CDR3 runs 14 residues. CDR1 and CDR2 from the germline V gene are SGHRS and YFSETQ. CDR3 sequence: CASMRAGTESEQYF. CDR3 bases: TGCGCCAGCATGAGAGCGGGCACGGAAAGCGAGCAGTACTTC.

The V call is TRBV11-2, the J call TRBJ2-7; TRBD1 might be the D (6 bases). Trimming shortened V by 5 bases and J by 4 bases, and 12 bases separated the two germline ends. Germline V gives CDR1 SGHAT, CDR2 FQNNGV. The CDR3 contains 13 residues. The CDR3 region is CASSPVGTYEQYF. CDR3 coding DNA: TGTGCCAGCAGCCCCGTTGGGACATACGAGCAGTACTTC.

This sequence joins TRBV11-3 and TRBJ1-1; D is uncertain. The length of the CDR3 is 13 residues. Germline CDR1 is SGHNT and CDR2 is YENEEA. V was trimmed by 2 bases and J by 1 base, leaving 5 bases between them. CDR3 in DNA: TGTGCCAGCAGCTTACAGACGAACACTGAAGCTTTCTTT. Its translation is CASSLQTNTEAFF.

The rearrangement joins TRBV7-3 to TRBJ2-5; TRBD2 might be the D (5 bases). This CDR3 comprises 13 residues. The germline V gene has CDR1 SGHTA and CDR2 FQGTGA. V lost 3 bases and J lost 1, with 6 bases in between. This chain's CDR3 is CASSLEVQETQYF. The CDR3 nucleotides are TGTGCCAGCAGCTTGGAGGTCCAAGAGACCCAGTACTTC.

The chain uses TRBV11-1 and TRBJ2-5, with TRBD1 matching 9 bases. Per the germline V gene, CDR1 is SGHAT and CDR2 is FQDESV (reference sequence). This CDR3 is 14 amino acids long. Trimming removed 5 bases from V and 4 bases from J; junction bases left unmatched: 5. The CDR3 loop reads CASSLGQGGETQYF. Here the CDR3 DNA reads TGTGCCAGCAGCCTGGGACAGGGTGGAGAGACCCAGTACTTC.

The rearrangement uses TRBV25-1 and TRBJ1-6; no definite D call. This CDR3 region has 14 residues. V lost 7 bases and J 5 bases, leaving 12 bases between the germline ends. CDR1 MGHDK and CDR2 SYGVNS come from the germline V gene. The DNA for the CDR3 is TGTGCCAGCAAGACACTGGCTAATAATTCACCCCTCCACTTT. Amino acid sequence: CASKTLANNSPLHF.

The V and J genes are TRBV7-2 and TRBJ1-2, with 7 bases matching TRBD1. This CDR3 comprises 11 residues. V shed 5 bases, J shed 8 bases, and the junction held 2 bases outside the gene matches. Germline V gene sequence: CDR1 SGHTA, CDR2 FQGNSA. CDR3 coding DNA: TGTGCCAGCAGCCTAGGGGGCGGCTACACCTTC. This translates into CASSLGGGYTF.

This clone has just one count. The rearrangement joins TRBV28 to TRBJ2-4; 12 nucleotides line up with TRBD1. Per germline, CDR1 MDHEN and CDR2 SYDVKM. The V and J ends lost 3 bases and 5 bases, in that order; junction bases with no gene match: 8. The CDR3 length is 17 residues. This CDR3 is CASSFRGQGARENIQYF. CDR3 sequence (DNA): TGTGCCAGCAGTTTTAGGGGACAGGGGGCCCGTGAAAACATTCAGTACTTC.

The chain links TRBV7-2 to TRBJ2-5; D possibly corresponds to TRBD2 (5 bases). The ends were cut back, 6 bases at V and 7 bases at J, with 12 bases in the middle. The CDR3 loop spans 12 amino acids. CDR1 and CDR2 (germline): SGHTA, FQGNSA. CDR3 sequence reads: CASRLGVGTQYF. The CDR3, as DNA: TGTGCCAGCAGACTGGGAGTTGGGACCCAGTACTTC. Variable domain in full (rest from reference TRBV7-2 and TRBJ2-5): GAGVSQSPSNKVTEKGKDVELRCDPISGHTALYWYRQSLGQGLEFLIYFQGNSAPDKSGLPSDRFSAERTGGSVSTLTIQRTQQEDSAVYLCASRLGVGTQYFGPGTRLLVL.

This chain links TRBV27 with TRBJ2-7; 10 nucleotides match TRBD1. In germline, CDR1 is MNHEY, CDR2 SMNVEV (reference sequence). J was trimmed by 1 base and V by 5 bases; bases with no gene match: 11. The CDR3 consists of 17 residues. CDR3 region: CASSRRIGQGDSYEQYF. The CDR3 DNA reads as TGTGCCAGCAGTCGGCGAATCGGACAGGGGGATTCCTACGAGCAGTACTTC.

The J gene is TRBJ2-5, the V gene TRBV7-2; D may match TRBD1 or TRBD2 (6 bases each). The CDR3 is 14 amino acids. V was cut by 4 bases and J by 5 bases, with 14 bases left in between. Per germline, CDR1 SGHTA and CDR2 FQGNSA. The CDR3: CASSSLGGSETQYF. CDR3 DNA: TGTGCCAGCAGCTCCTTGGGGGGCTCGGAGACCCAGTACTTC.

This clone was detected only once. This rearrangement joins TRBV2 to TRBJ2-7; the D gene could be TRBD1 or TRBD2 (5 bases each). V was trimmed by 4 bases and J by 3 bases, leaving 10 bases between them. The V gene's germline CDR1 is SNHLY and CDR2 FYNNEI. This CDR3 comprises 13 residues. The CDR3 here is CASSGGRNYEQYF. CDR3 DNA: TGTGCCAGCAGTGGGGGACGGAACTACGAGCAGTACTTC.

This clone is a singleton in its sample. The V and J genes are TRBV5-1 and TRBJ2-1; weak D call: TRBD2 (5 bases). V was clipped by 3 bases and J by 0 bases, with 13 bases between them. The CDR3 consists of 16 residues. Germline lookup yields CDR1 SGHRS and CDR2 YFSETQ. CDR3 nucleotides: TGCGCCAGCAGCTCCGGGATCTCAAGCTCCTACAATGAGCAGTTCTTC. The encoded protein is CASSSGISSSYNEQFF.

This chain uses TRBV10-2 with TRBJ2-1; D is tentatively TRBD1 or TRBD2 (5 bases each). In germline, CDR1 is WSHSY, CDR2 SAAADI. The V and J ends lost 6 bases and 7 bases respectively, with 16 bases between them. The CDR3 sequence is 14 residues long. CDR3 sequence reads: CASRPGARGNEQFF. CDR3 nucleotides: TGCGCCAGCAGACCTGGGGCCCGAGGGAATGAGCAGTTCTTC.

This clone was recorded once. The genes are TRBV7-2 and TRBJ2-7; no reliable D call. Trimming shortened V by 0 bases and J by 7 bases, and 13 bases separated the two germline ends. This CDR3 spans 14 amino acids. From germline, CDR1 is SGHTA and CDR2 FQGNSA. The CDR3, as DNA: TGTGCCAGCAGCTTAGCGTTCGGCCTCTTGGAGCAGTACTTC. Translating gives CASSLAFGLLEQYF. Full variable domain (missing parts from reference TRBV7-2 and TRBJ2-7): GAGVSQSPSNKVTEKGKDVELRCDPISGHTALYWYRQSLGQGLEFLIYFQGNSAPDKSGLPSDRFSAERTGGSVSTLTIQRTQQEDSAVYLCASSLAFGLLEQYFGPGTRLTVT.

The gene calls are TRBV7-9 and TRBJ1-2; 8 bases are a match to TRBD1. J lost 2 bases, V lost 3 bases, and 5 bases had no gene match. The CDR3 is 15 amino acids. Looked up from germline, CDR1 is SEHNR and CDR2 is FQNEAQ (reference sequence). The CDR3 loop reads CASSFYRGENYGYTF. CDR3 bases: TGTGCCAGCAGCTTCTACAGGGGGGAGAACTATGGCTACACCTTC.

The gene calls are TRBV27 and TRBJ1-5; D call uncertain. The CDR3 is made up of 15 amino acids. CDR1 MNHEY and CDR2 SMNVEV come from the germline V gene (reference sequence). Deletions cut 5 bases from V and 0 bases from J, with 11 bases between. The CDR3 DNA sequence: TGTGCCAGCAGTCAAAGGTTTAATAGCAATCAGCCCCAGCATTTT. Protein: CASSQRFNSNQPQHF.

This chain connects TRBV7-2 to TRBJ2-1; D is undetermined. From germline, CDR1 is SGHTA and CDR2 FQGNSA. V lost 4 bases to trimming and J lost 1 base, with 11 bases between them. The CDR3 length is 15 residues. The CDR3, as DNA: TGTGCCAGCAGCTCTTCGGAGAATTCCTACAATGAGCAGTTCTTC. It yields the protein CASSSSENSYNEQFF.

The V call is TRBV15, the J call TRBJ1-2; possibly TRBD1 for D (6 bases). The CDR3 is 12 amino acids. With 5 bases removed from V and 14 bases from J, the gap between germline ends came to 18 bases. Germline V gene sequence: CDR1 LNHNV, CDR2 YYDKDF (reference sequence). CDR3 sequence reads: CATSGDGGLRTF. The CDR3 nucleotides are TGTGCCACCAGCGGGGATGGGGGCCTCCGGACCTTC.

The V and J genes are TRBV19 and TRBJ1-1, with TRBD1 as a possible D gene (6 bases). Trimming removed 6 bases from V and 0 bases from J, with 14 bases in between. This CDR3 is built from 15 residues. Per the germline V gene, CDR1 is LNHDA and CDR2 is SQIVND (reference sequence). The CDR3 DNA sequence: TGTGCCAGTAGAAACCAGGGGATATTGAACACTGAAGCTTTCTTT. It specifies CASRNQGILNTEAFF.

The gene calls are TRBV11-1 and TRBJ2-1; D gene unclear. CDR1 is SGHAT and CDR2 is FQDESV in the germline V gene (reference sequence). The CDR3 loop spans 13 amino acids. V was pared by 1 base and J by 6 bases, with 7 bases between. The CDR3 coding sequence is TGTGCCAGCAGCTTAGGAGGCTTCAATGAGCAGTTCTTC. Its translation: CASSLGGFNEQFF.

This chain uses TRBV29-1 with TRBJ2-5, with D perhaps matching TRBD2 (6 bases). With 7 bases removed from V and 3 bases from J, the gap between germline ends came to 12 bases. The germline V gene has CDR1 SQVTM and CDR2 ANQGSEA. This CDR3 has 12 amino acids. This CDR3 reads CSAQEGKETQYF. In DNA, the CDR3 is TGCAGCGCCCAGGAGGGAAAAGAGACCCAGTACTTC.

V gene TRBV10-3 combines with J gene TRBJ2-1; perhaps D is TRBD1 or TRBD2 (5 bases each). This CDR3 comprises 13 residues. CDR1 is ENHRY and CDR2 is SYGVKD in the germline V gene. The V and J ends lost 5 bases and 9 bases respectively, with 14 bases between them. The CDR3 DNA sequence: TGTGCCATCAGTCGGCAAGGGGACGGTGAGCAGTTCTTC. Amino acids: CAISRQGDGEQFF.

The rearrangement uses TRBV9 and TRBJ2-1; 11 bases align to TRBD1. With V trimmed by 3 bases and J by 3 bases, 5 bases remained unmatched. This CDR3 has 16 residues. Germline V gene data show CDR1 as SGDLS and CDR2 as YYNGEE. The CDR3 bases are TGTGCCAGCAGCGGTACCGGGACAGGGGGCTACAATGAGCAGTTCTTC. As protein: CASSGTGTGGYNEQFF.

About this clone itself: Different DNA sequences within this sample yield the same CDR3. The chain joins TRBV6-1 to TRBJ1-5, with unresolved D. Germline V gene data show CDR1 as MNHNS and CDR2 as SASEGT. This CDR3 contains 15 residues. V gave up 6 bases and J gave up 1 base, with 13 bases separating them. The CDR3 loop reads CASRRLAYSNQPQHF. The CDR3 DNA sequence: TGTGCCAGCAGGAGGCTGGCTTACAGCAATCAGCCCCAGCATTTT.

V is TRBV5-6 and J is TRBJ1-5; unclear D gene. Germline V gene data show CDR1 as SGHDT and CDR2 as YYEEEE. The CDR3 length is 14 residues. The ends were cut back, 4 bases at V and 3 bases at J, with 11 bases in the middle. CDR3 loop: CASSRLFSNQPQHF. The CDR3 nucleotides read TGTGCCAGCAGCCGCCTATTCTCCAATCAGCCCCAGCATTTT.

The genes are TRBV7-2 and TRBJ2-7; D is possibly TRBD1 or TRBD2 (6 bases each). The CDR3 extends over 15 amino acids. Trimming left V 5 bases short and J 9 bases short, with 23 bases between. Germline V gene lookup returns CDR1 SGHTA and CDR2 FQGNSA. The CDR3 coding sequence is TGTGCCAGCAGCCAAGGAGGGGGTAACTCAGATGGGCAGTACTTC. Residues: CASSQGGGNSDGQYF.

The sample holds a few counts of this clone. V is TRBV4-2 and J is TRBJ1-6; possible D gene TRBD1, 5 bases. CDR3 length: 13 amino acids. Germline-derived CDR1 and CDR2 are LGHNA and YNFKEQ. Trimming left V 1 base short and J 15 bases short, with 13 bases between. CDR3 loop: CASSQGIDSHLHF. CDR3 nucleotide sequence: TGTGCCAGCAGCCAAGGGATCGACAGTCACCTCCACTTT.